Listed here is a single TCR beta chain. Its antigen remains unknown. These data come from a study of cytomegalovirus exposure and HLA in healthy donors. The overall study: Of some 400 genotyped donors, 80% to 85% grouped in the Caucasian-associated ancestry cluster. Findings and caveats of the study: Most CMV-associated TCR beta chains appeared HLA-restricted in a later analysis.

The CDR3 has 15 residues. V was clipped by 2 bases and J by 7 bases; unmatched bases: 6. In germline, CDR1 is MNHEY, CDR2 SVGAGI. PCR amplification relied on 60 Vbeta primers (plus 13 Jbeta primers). Sequenced by immunoSEQ multiplex PCR; TCRdb stores in-frame clones only, minus some. This table has under 150,000 clones, roughly 63% appearing once. This chain links TRBV6-5 with TRBJ2-3; 10 bases align to TRBD2. This TCR was recovered from a man aged 40-49 years in good health and CMV-seropositive. Sequencing was carried out using PBMCs. In nucleotides, the CDR3 is TGTGCCAGCAGTTACGATGCTAGCGGGGGATATACGCAGTATTTT. Its translation: CASSYDASGGYTQYF.